These 24 T cell receptor beta chains came from one sample sequenced in a study of blood T cell repertoires in COVID-19. Sequencing used immunoSEQ multiplex PCR; TCRdb keeps in-frame clones, though not all of them. The table records approximately 150,000 clones, roughly 91% of them present only once. The specimen was peripheral blood. The source is a young man with COVID-19, enrolled during active disease.

V and J are TRBV7-2 and TRBJ2-7, with D possibly matching TRBD2 (5 bases). The V gene lost 3 bases and the J gene lost 0 bases, with 15 bases spanning the gap. The V gene's germline CDR1 is SGHTA and CDR2 FQGNSA. The CDR3 is made up of 16 amino acids. CDR3: CASSFRSGLSSYEQYF. The CDR3, as DNA: TGTGCCAGCAGCTTTAGGAGCGGCCTCAGCTCCTACGAGCAGTACTTC.

J is TRBJ2-7 and V is TRBV2, with no clear D. The germline CDR1 and CDR2 sequences are SNHLY and FYNNEI. This CDR3 has 13 amino acids. The germline V and J ends were trimmed by 10 bases and 2 bases, with 15 bases remaining between them. CDR3: CAIVGLGPYEQYF. Written as DNA, the CDR3 is TGTGCCATAGTGGGTCTTGGGCCCTACGAGCAGTACTTC.

The chain joins TRBV10-3 to TRBJ1-1; TRBD1 aligns across 8 bases. The J segment lost 5 bases and the V segment lost 3 bases, leaving 5 bases of the junction unmatched. The CDR3 contains 14 residues. From germline, CDR1 is ENHRY and CDR2 SYGVKD. CDR3 in amino acids: CAISETGGGTEAFF. CDR3 coding DNA: TGTGCCATCAGTGAAACAGGGGGGGGAACTGAAGCTTTCTTT.

CDR3 in DNA: TGTGCCAGCAGCCCTTCCTCGGGGGGCGTCGTTGCCGGTACGCAGTATTTT. As protein: CASSPSSGGVVAGTQYF. V and J are TRBV9 and TRBJ2-3, with a weak D call TRBD2 (7 bases). The CDR3 has 17 residues. The germline CDR1 and CDR2 sequences are SGDLS and YYNGEE. With 4 bases removed from V and 8 bases from J, the gap between germline ends came to 26 bases. Complete variable domain (other parts from reference TRBV9 and TRBJ2-3): DSGVTQTPKHLITATGQRVTLRCSPRSGDLSVYWYQQSLDQGLQFLIQYYNGEERAKGNILERFSAQQFPDLHSELNLSSLELGDSALYFCASSPSSGGVVAGTQYFGPGTRLTVL.

The chain combines TRBV7-9 with TRBJ1-1; the D is unclear. The CDR3 loop spans 13 amino acids. Looked up from germline, CDR1 is SEHNR and CDR2 is FQNEAQ (reference sequence). Trimming took 4 bases from V and 0 from J, leaving 6 bases between them. CDR3 nucleotide sequence: TGTGCCAGCAGCTATACGGTGAACACTGAAGCTTTCTTT. It encodes CASSYTVNTEAFF. The full variable domain, in which reference TRBV7-9 and TRBJ1-1 provide the parts outside the CDR3, is DTGVSQNPRHKITKRGQNVTFRCDPISEHNRLYWYRQTLGQGPEFLTYFQNEAQLEKSRLLSDRFSAERPKGSFSTLEIQRTEQGDSAMYLCASSYTVNTEAFFGQGTRLTVV.

The chain is built from TRBV10-3 and TRBJ2-1; maybe TRBD2 (5 bases). V was cut by 7 bases and J by 0 bases, with 13 bases left in between. The CDR3 loop spans 15 amino acids. In germline, CDR1 is ENHRY, CDR2 SYGVKD. CDR3 residues: CAIMEAGRSYNEQFF. CDR3 bases: TGTGCCATCATGGAGGCAGGCCGCTCCTACAATGAGCAGTTCTTC.

The chain joins TRBV15 to TRBJ1-2, with 8 bases aligning to TRBD1. The CDR3 spans 12 residues. With V trimmed by 3 bases and J by 8 bases, 2 bases remained unmatched. Germline-derived CDR1 and CDR2 are LNHNV and YYDKDF (reference sequence). CDR3 sequence reads: CATSSSGGGYTF. The CDR3, as DNA: TGTGCCACCAGCAGCTCAGGGGGCGGCTACACCTTC.

The rearrangement links TRBV5-1 to TRBJ2-7, with TRBD2 matching over 9 bases. The CDR3 has 16 amino acids. The V gene end was trimmed by 3 bases and the J gene end by 5 bases; junction bases not matched to a gene: 12. Looked up from germline, CDR1 is SGHRS and CDR2 is YFSETQ. Here the CDR3 DNA reads TGCGCCAGCAGCTACTCTTTGGCGGGAGGGCCTGACGAGCAGTACTTC. The encoded protein is CASSYSLAGGPDEQYF.

This chain connects TRBV5-8 to TRBJ2-1; D unresolved. The CDR3 covers 12 residues. The V gene's germline CDR1 is SGHTS and CDR2 YDEGEE. Trimming stripped 7 bases from V and 5 bases from J, with 10 bases between. The CDR3 loop reads CASPAVDNEQFF. As DNA, the CDR3 is TGTGCCAGCCCGGCGGTAGACAATGAGCAGTTCTTC. The full variable domain, completed using reference TRBV5-8 and TRBJ2-1, is EAGVTQSPTHLIKTRGQQATLRCSPISGHTSVYWYQQALGLGLQFLLWYDEGEERNRGNFPPRFSGRQFPNYSSELNVNALELEDSALYLCASPAVDNEQFFGPGTRLTVL.

This clone has only one observation. V gene TRBV6-6 combines with J gene TRBJ1-2, with D unresolved. CDR3 size: 14 residues. With 2 bases removed from V and 1 base from J, the gap between germline ends came to 8 bases. Germline V CDR1 and CDR2: MNHNY, SVGAGI (reference sequence). As DNA, the CDR3 is TGTGCCAGCAGTTACGGGCAGGTTAACTATGGCTACACCTTC. Translated, it gives CASSYGQVNYGYTF.

The chain employs TRBV7-3 and TRBJ2-1, with D possibly matching TRBD2 (5 bases). V lost 5 bases and J 7 bases, leaving 18 bases between the germline ends. The CDR3 totals 15 residues. Germline CDR1 is SGHTA and CDR2 is FQGTGA. DNA of the CDR3: TGTGCCAGCAGCCCCCACCCCACGGACTCTAATGAGCAGTTCTTC. This codes for CASSPHPTDSNEQFF. Complete variable domain (other parts from reference TRBV7-3 and TRBJ2-1): GAGVSQTPSNKVTEKGKYVELRCDPISGHTALYWYRQSLGQGPEFLIYFQGTGAADDSGLPNDRFFAVRPEGSVSTLKIQRTERGDSAVYLCASSPHPTDSNEQFFGPGTRLTVL.

The chain recombines TRBV13 with TRBJ2-1, with 11 bases that match TRBD2. V lost 5 bases and J lost 4; bases outside the gene matches: 4. The V gene's germline CDR1 is PRHDT and CDR2 FYEKMQ (reference sequence). The CDR3 has 15 amino acids. The CDR3 loop reads CASSGTSGSYNEQFF. CDR3 nucleotides: TGTGCCAGCAGCGGTACTAGCGGGAGTTACAATGAGCAGTTCTTC.

The chain links TRBV12-3 or TRBV12-4 to TRBJ2-7, with 7 bases aligning to TRBD2. The CDR3 length is 13 residues. Unmatched junction bases numbered 8, after V lost 6 bases and J lost 6 bases. CDR3 region: CASSPGLVAEQYF. CDR3 sequence (DNA): TGTGCCAGCAGCCCAGGACTAGTGGCCGAGCAGTACTTC.

The J gene is TRBJ2-1, the V gene TRBV28; tentatively, D is TRBD2 (6 bases). This CDR3 is 15 amino acids long. V dropped 2 bases and J dropped 4 bases, with 12 bases sitting between them. Looked up from germline, CDR1 is MDHEN and CDR2 is SYDVKM. CDR3 in amino acids: CASSLGAGPYNEQFF. CDR3 bases: TGTGCCAGCAGTTTAGGCGCGGGACCTTACAATGAGCAGTTCTTC. Variable domain in full (rest from reference TRBV28 and TRBJ2-1): DVKVTQSSRYLVKRTGEKVFLECVQDMDHENMFWYRQDPGLGLRLIYFSYDVKMKEKGDIPEGYSVSREKKERFSLILESASTNQTSMYLCASSLGAGPYNEQFFGPGTRLTVL.

The chain carries TRBV3-1 (or the pseudogene TRBV3-2) and TRBJ2-3, with 7 nucleotides matching TRBD1. From germline, CDR1 is LGHDT and CDR2 YNNKEL (reference sequence). V was pared by 1 base and J by 2 bases, with 6 bases of the junction left unmatched. This CDR3 comprises 16 residues. The CDR3 bases are TGTGCCAGCAGCCAAGCGCCCAGGGGGTACACAGATACGCAGTATTTT. This encodes CASSQAPRGYTDTQYF.

This clone was seen more than once but under ten times. This chain joins TRBV15 and TRBJ1-1; D unclear. The V end lost 8 bases, the J end lost 0 bases, and 13 bases lay between the germline ends. CDR3 length: 14 amino acids. CDR1 is LNHNV, CDR2 YYDKDF, per germline (reference sequence). CDR3 sequence reads: CATQAAVVNTEAFF. DNA of the CDR3: TGTGCCACCCAGGCCGCAGTCGTGAACACTGAAGCTTTCTTT.

The CDR3: CASSLPRAKRETQYF. DNA for the CDR3: TGTGCCAGCAGTTTACCCAGGGCTAAGAGGGAGACCCAGTACTTC. J is TRBJ2-5 and V is TRBV28; D might be TRBD1 (5 bases). This CDR3 contains 15 residues. V was trimmed by 2 bases and J by 5 bases, leaving 15 bases between them. Germline V CDR1 and CDR2: MDHEN, SYDVKM.

This clone appeared a single time. The rearrangement uses TRBV7-9 and TRBJ2-5; 11 bases map to TRBD1. Germline CDR1 SEHNR, CDR2 FQNEAQ (reference sequence). V lost 5 bases, J lost 5 bases, and 4 bases stayed unmatched. The CDR3 runs to 14 residues. CDR3 sequence (DNA): TGTGCCAGCAGCGGGACAGGGGGGACGGAGACCCAGTACTTC. This translates into CASSGTGGTETQYF.

This clone was observed once. V is TRBV30 and J is TRBJ1-5, with a possible D match to TRBD1 (6 bases). The CDR3 loop spans 12 amino acids. The germline V gene has CDR1 GTSNPN and CDR2 SVGIG (reference sequence). Between the trimmed V and J ends, which lost 8 bases and 5 bases, there was a span of 13 bases. CDR3 in DNA: TGTGCCATAGGGACAACTCATCAGCCCCAGCATTTT. This translates into CAIGTTHQPQHF.

The V gene is TRBV4-3, the J gene TRBJ2-7; TRBD2 matches at 9 bases. CDR3 length: 17 amino acids. CDR1 LGHNA and CDR2 YSLEER come from the germline V gene. The junction had 8 bases not matched to a gene; V was cut back by 0 bases and J by 2 bases. The DNA of the CDR3 is TGCGCCAGCAGCCAAGATGCTAGCGGGAAAGGGGCCTACGAGCAGTACTTC. Its translation: CASSQDASGKGAYEQYF.

This clone was counted between two and nine times. The rearrangement uses TRBV9 and TRBJ1-1, with TRBD1 matching 7 bases. V lost 4 bases, J lost 4 bases, and 13 bases stayed unmatched. Germline values: CDR1 SGDLS, CDR2 YYNGEE. This CDR3 is built from 16 residues. CDR3 residues: CASSPQGGRAGTEAFF. Written as DNA, the CDR3 is TGTGCCAGCAGCCCCCAGGGGGGTAGGGCGGGCACTGAAGCTTTCTTT.

This clone was seen a single time. The rearrangement links TRBV7-9 to TRBJ1-2; TRBD1 aligns across 9 bases. There are 16 residues in the CDR3. Trimming took 4 bases from V and 4 from J; bases not matched to a gene: 10. Germline V CDR1 and CDR2: SEHNR, FQNEAQ (reference sequence). The CDR3 sequence: CASSSGGTGRFYGYTF. For the CDR3, the DNA is TGTGCCAGCAGCTCCGGGGGGACAGGGAGGTTCTATGGCTACACCTTC.

The chain carries TRBV27 and TRBJ2-7; 8 bases agree with TRBD1. This CDR3 has 14 residues. Germline V gene lookup returns CDR1 MNHEY and CDR2 SMNVEV (reference sequence). V gave up 5 bases and J gave up 2 bases; unmatched junction bases: 5. CDR3 region: CASSIAGGPYEQYF. Here the CDR3 DNA reads TGTGCCAGCAGTATCGCAGGGGGCCCCTACGAGCAGTACTTC.

This chain connects TRBV7-3 to TRBJ2-2; D is unclear. V lost 1 base to trimming and J lost 1 base, with 10 bases between them. The germline CDR1 and CDR2 sequences are SGHTA and FQGTGA. The CDR3 spans 16 residues. CDR3 protein: CASSLNPPGNTGELFF. The CDR3 DNA follows: TGTGCCAGCAGCTTAAACCCCCCCGGGAACACCGGGGAGCTGTTTTTT.